Below, one T cell receptor (beta chain) is given with its context. The V segment lost 0 bases and the J segment 6 bases; nucleotides outside the gene matches: 5. Germline CDR1 is MNHEY and CDR2 is SVGAGI. The CDR3 length is 16 residues. Per the study methods: Researchers report that nucleated cell counts were estimated from reference gene primer amplification. TCRdb keeps only in-frame clones here, not all; method: immunoSEQ multiplex PCR. V and J calls and clone size follow that table, whereas D and trimming were derived from the DNA. The repertoire has a few hundred thousand clones, approximately 82% of them found once; the top ten carry under 3.5%. The sample comes from a study of blood T cell repertoires in COVID-19. Study-level information: COVID-19 samples, acute and convalescent, were from the United States, Italy and Spain. From T cells, B-cell-depleted T cells, or PBMCs came the material, which was cDNA or gDNA.

Sequenced material: peripheral blood. The V call is TRBV6-5, the J call TRBJ2-1, with TRBD1 matching 10 bases. The receptor comes from a woman aged 18-30 years with acute or convalescent COVID-19. CDR3 sequence: CASSYSGTGVGNEQFF. CDR3 nucleotides: TGTGCCAGCAGTTACTCGGGGACAGGGGTTGGCAATGAGCAGTTCTTC.